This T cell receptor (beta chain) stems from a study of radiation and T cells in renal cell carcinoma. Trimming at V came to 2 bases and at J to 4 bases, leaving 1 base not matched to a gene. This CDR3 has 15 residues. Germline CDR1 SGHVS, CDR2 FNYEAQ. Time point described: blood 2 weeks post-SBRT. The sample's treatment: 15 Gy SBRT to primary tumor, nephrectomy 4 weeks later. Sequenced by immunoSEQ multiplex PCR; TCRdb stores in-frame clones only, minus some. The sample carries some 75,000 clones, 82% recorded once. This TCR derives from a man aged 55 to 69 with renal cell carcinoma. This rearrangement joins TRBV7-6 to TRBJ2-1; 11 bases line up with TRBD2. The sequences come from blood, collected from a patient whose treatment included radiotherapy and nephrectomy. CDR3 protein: CASSLTSGRYNEQFF. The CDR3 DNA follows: TGTGCCAGCAGCTTAACTAGCGGGAGATACAATGAGCAGTTCTTC.